This T cell receptor beta chain was documented in a study of OX40 agonist ivuxolimab in advanced cancers. Libraries were prepared by immunoSEQ multiplex PCR; TCRdb keeps only in-frame clonotypes and omits some of them. Among roughly 70,000 clones listed, more than 80% were seen once. CDR1 is LNHDA, CDR2 SQIVND, per germline (reference sequence). The CDR3 is 14 amino acids. V was cut by 8 bases and J by 3 bases, with 13 bases left in between. The starting material was CD4+ or CD8+ T cells sorted from blood, obtained in a trial of the OX40 agonist ivuxolimab. This TCR came from an adult with an advanced solid tumor such as melanoma, head and neck, liver or kidney cancer. The gene calls are TRBV19 and TRBJ1-4, with D unclear. The CDR3 here is CASGDGWANEKLFF. CDR3 bases: TGTGCCAGTGGTGACGGGTGGGCTAATGAAAAACTGTTTTTT.